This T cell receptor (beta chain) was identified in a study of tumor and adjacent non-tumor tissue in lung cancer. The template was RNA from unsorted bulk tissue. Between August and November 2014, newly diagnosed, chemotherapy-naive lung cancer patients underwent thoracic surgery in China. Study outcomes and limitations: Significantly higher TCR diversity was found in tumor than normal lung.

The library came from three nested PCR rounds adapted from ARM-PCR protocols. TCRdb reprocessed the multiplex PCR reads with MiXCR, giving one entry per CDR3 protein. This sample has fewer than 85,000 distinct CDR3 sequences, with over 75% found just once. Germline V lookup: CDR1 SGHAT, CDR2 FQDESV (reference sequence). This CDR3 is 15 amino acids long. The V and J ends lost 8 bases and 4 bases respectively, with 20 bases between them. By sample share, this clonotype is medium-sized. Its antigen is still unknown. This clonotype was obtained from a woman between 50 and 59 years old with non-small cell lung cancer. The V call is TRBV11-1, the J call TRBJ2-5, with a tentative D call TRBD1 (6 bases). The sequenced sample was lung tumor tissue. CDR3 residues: CASARDIGIRETQYF. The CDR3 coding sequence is TGTGCCAGCGCCCGGGACATCGGTATACGAGAGACCCAGTACTTC.